This TCR beta chain was captured in a study of post-analysis software for immune sequencing data. Unique molecular identifiers were carried by the TCR beta cDNA libraries. TCRdb re-derived calls from the PCR reads in MiXCR, one entry per CDR3 protein. The profile covers about 770,000 distinct CDR3 sequences, with around 42% appearing a single time and 4.9% taken by the ten largest. A word on this clonotype: The antigen is undetermined.

Study outcomes and limitations: With F measure, samples from one preparation batch clustered together strongly. Controls showed significantly higher normalized Chao1 diversity than did multiple sclerosis patients. When patients were compared with controls, four or five TRBV segments were more frequent, TRBV5-6, TRBV5-1 and TRBV20-1 among them.

Trimming stripped 0 bases from V and 6 bases from J, with 12 bases between. The CDR3 has 15 residues. CDR1 is LNHNV and CDR2 is YYDKDF in the germline V gene (reference sequence). Sequencing was performed on blood. The chain recombines TRBV15 with TRBJ2-1, with D unresolved. This sequence originates from a girl aged 5-17 years with multiple sclerosis. This chain's CDR3 is CATSRDLVSGNEQFF. CDR3 in DNA: TGTGCCACCAGCAGAGATCTAGTGTCAGGCAATGAGCAGTTCTTC. The full variable domain, in which reference TRBV15 and TRBJ2-1 provide the parts outside the CDR3, is DAMVIQNPRYQVTQFGKPVTLSCSQTLNHNVMYWYQQKSSQAPKLLFHYYDKDFNNEADTPDNFQSRRPNTSFCFLDIRSPGLGDTAMYLCATSRDLVSGNEQFFGPGTRLTVL.